Sequencing of this TCR beta chain was carried out in a study of blood T cell repertoires in COVID-19. Per the germline V gene, CDR1 is MNHEY and CDR2 is SVGAGI. The junction had 11 bases not matched to a gene; V was cut back by 10 bases and J by 7 bases. The CDR3 covers 13 residues. Libraries were prepared by immunoSEQ multiplex PCR; TCRdb keeps only in-frame clonotypes and omits some of them. This table holds approximately 320,000 clones, about 91% found once. The chain has TRBV6-5 and TRBJ2-7; TRBD1 aligns across 9 bases. Sequencing was carried out using PBMCs or T cells enriched from blood (not recorded which). This sequence was found in a woman younger than 35 who had recovered from COVID-19. CDR3 bases: TGTGCCATCGTCGGGACAGGGCCTTTTGAGCAGTACTTC. This codes for CAIVGTGPFEQYF.